Listed below are T cell receptor beta chains from one sample, sequenced in a study of shared clonotypes between healthy human individuals. Produced via immunoSEQ multiplex PCR; TCRdb's table is partial and in-frame only. The table records about 2.4 million clones, roughly 93% of them present only once. Sequencing was done on a sample of naive CD4+ T cells from PBMCs. These TCRs come from a man younger than 30 in good health. Some clones in this sample may be carry-over from other donors' samples. The CDR3 runs from the conserved cysteine through the conserved F or W. Fields, in order: D gene, V gene, clone size, CDR3 length, J gene, CDR3 DNA, CDR3 protein. A D gene is named only where the DNA matches it firmly. Rows give clone size only sometimes, using once, few, many, or a class for an expanded clone.

TRBD2	TRBV2	.	14	TRBJ2-5	TGTGCCAGCAGTGAAGCACTAGCGGGCGAGACCCAGTACTTC	CASSEALAGETQYF
.	TRBV18	.	15	TRBJ1-4	TGTGCCAGCTCACCAGGAACAGGGACTAATGAAAAACTGTTTTTT	CASSPGTGTNEKLFF
.	TRBV5-1	.	16	TRBJ2-7	TGCGCCAGCAGCTTGGCCGGGACATATAGCTCCTACGAGCAGTACTTC	CASSLAGTYSSYEQYF
.	TRBV27	.	16	TRBJ2-3	TGTGCCAGCAGTTTACAGGGGCGATCTAGCACAGATACGCAGTATTTT	CASSLQGRSSTDTQYF
TRBD2	TRBV5-1	.	18	TRBJ2-5	TGCGCCAGCAACCGAGGGACGGTTCTAGCGGGAGGGGAAGAGACCCAGTACTTC	CASNRGTVLAGGEETQYF
TRBD1	TRBV9	.	16	TRBJ1-3	TGTGCCAGCAGCTGGGGACAGTTATACTCTGGAAACACCATATATTTT	CASSWGQLYSGNTIYF
.	TRBV19	.	16	TRBJ1-5	TGTGCCAGTAAGGGCCAGGGGCATTATGGCAATCAGCCCCAGCATTTT	CASKGQGHYGNQPQHF
.	TRBV7-2	.	11	TRBJ2-7	TGTGCCAGCAGCTACAACTACGAGCAGTACTTC	CASSYNYEQYF
TRBD2	TRBV19	once	16	TRBJ2-7	TGTGCCAGTAGTAGAGGCGGCGGGAGGGCTAATGGGGAGCAGTACTTC	CASSRGGGRANGEQYF
TRBD2	TRBV15	.	15	TRBJ2-3	TGTGCCACCAGCAGAGTCCCAGCGGGAGCAGATACGCAGTATTTT	CATSRVPAGADTQYF
.	TRBV20-1	once	11	TRBJ2-1	TGCAGTGCCGACAGACACAATGAGCAGTTCTTC	CSADRHNEQFF
.	TRBV28	once	15	TRBJ2-1	TGTGCCAGCAGTCCCTTGGACAGTACAGGCAATGAGCAGTTCTTC	CASSPLDSTGNEQFF
.	TRBV4-1	.	13	TRBJ1-5	TGCGCCAGCAGACAAGAAGCGGGGAAGCCCCAGCATTTT	CASRQEAGKPQHF
.	TRBV30	.	13	TRBJ1-5	TGTGCCTGGAGTGTACGGGCGAGGCAGCCCCAGCATTTT	CAWSVRARQPQHF
.	TRBV5-1	.	14	TRBJ2-2	TGCGCCAGCAGCTTGGAAGGGTTAGGCGGGGAGCTGTTTTTT	CASSLEGLGGELFF
TRBD2	TRBV4-1	.	16	TRBJ2-7	TGCGCCAGCAGCCTCCGAAGCGGGAGTGAGGCCTACGAGCAGTACTTC	CASSLRSGSEAYEQYF
TRBD2	TRBV5-4	.	18	TRBJ2-6	TGTGCCAGCAGCCCGACCGGGACTAGCCTTCTAAGGGCCAACGTCCTGACTTTC	CASSPTGTSLLRANVLTF
TRBD1	TRBV5-6	.	14	TRBJ1-3	TGTGCCAGCAGCCGGGACAGCTCTGGAAACACCATATATTTT	CASSRDSSGNTIYF
.	TRBV13	.	18	TRBJ2-7	TGTGCCAGCAGCTCGAAGGACTGGAAGGCTTCGAGCTCCTACGAGCAGTACTTC	CASSSKDWKASSSYEQYF
.	TRBV6-1	.	11	TRBJ1-2	TGTGCCAGCAGCCCTAGGTATGGCTACACCTTC	CASSPRYGYTF
.	TRBV28	.	13	TRBJ1-4	TGTGCCAGCACCCGGGGCAGGGAGGAAAAACTGTTTTTT	CASTRGREEKLFF
.	TRBV29-1	.	13	TRBJ1-2	TGCAGCGTTCTCTCAGGTTCCCTCTATGGCTACACCTTC	CSVLSGSLYGYTF
TRBD1	TRBV5-8	.	15	TRBJ1-2	TGTGCCAGCAGATCGACAGGGTCTTTTAACTATGGCTACACCTTC	CASRSTGSFNYGYTF
.	TRBV18	.	14	TRBJ2-4	TGTGCCAGCTCACCGGAGGTAGCCAAAAACATTCAGTACTTC	CASSPEVAKNIQYF
.	TRBV18	.	16	TRBJ1-1	TGTGCCAGCTCACCATACCGGGACCCGGGGGACACTGAAGCTTTCTTT	CASSPYRDPGDTEAFF
.	TRBV16	.	16	TRBJ1-2	TGTGCCAGCAGCCAATTGTCGGAGGGCCGAAACTATGGCTACACCTTC	CASSQLSEGRNYGYTF
TRBD1	TRBV7-2	.	17	TRBJ1-2	TGTGCCAGCAGCTTACATCAGCGGCGGGACAGGGAGAATGGCTACACCTTC	CASSLHQRRDRENGYTF
.	TRBV30	.	11	TRBJ1-2	TGTGCCTGGAGTGTGGGTCGTGGCTACACCTTC	CAWSVGRGYTF
TRBD1	TRBV27	.	17	TRBJ1-2	TGTGCCAGCAGACCTACCTACAGGGGTAGGGAAGGGTATGGCTACACCTTC	CASRPTYRGREGYGYTF
TRBD2	TRBV7-9	.	14	TRBJ2-7	TGTGCCAGCAGGGACACTAGCGGTTCCTACGAGCAGTACTTC	CASRDTSGSYEQYF
TRBD1	TRBV7-8	.	15	TRBJ2-7	TGTGCCAGCAGCCACACACGGGACAGTTTTTACGAGCAGTACTTC	CASSHTRDSFYEQYF
TRBD1	TRBV7-2	.	15	TRBJ2-7	TGTGCCAGCAGCGGGGGACAGGGGGCTAGTTACGAGCAGTACTTC	CASSGGQGASYEQYF
.	TRBV11-2	.	14	TRBJ2-7	TGTGCCAGCAGCTTACCCGGACTAAGTTACGAGCAGTACTTC	CASSLPGLSYEQYF
.	TRBV7-9	.	15	TRBJ2-7	TGTGCCAGCAGCCCAGGCCGGGAGTGGTCCTACGAGCAGTACTTC	CASSPGREWSYEQYF
.	TRBV5-4	.	13	TRBJ1-2	TGTGCCAGCAGTCAGGATGGAGGCTATGGCTACACCTTC	CASSQDGGYGYTF
TRBD2	TRBV27	.	17	TRBJ2-7	TGTGCCAGCAGCCGGCCCCGTAGCGGGAGCAGCTCCTACGAGCAGTACTTC	CASSRPRSGSSSYEQYF
TRBD2	TRBV5-1	.	16	TRBJ2-5	TGCGCCAGCAGCTTGGGGCTAGCGGGAGGGCCGGAGACCCAGTACTTC	CASSLGLAGGPETQYF
TRBD2	TRBV11-2	.	15	TRBJ2-1	TGTGCCAGCAGCTTAGGGCTAGCGGGAGTGCAAGAGCAGTTCTTC	CASSLGLAGVQEQFF
TRBD2	TRBV28	.	15	TRBJ2-3	TGTGCCAGCAGTTTCGCAGCGGGATACACAGATACGCAGTATTTT	CASSFAAGYTDTQYF
.	TRBV5-1	.	16	TRBJ2-3	TGCGCCAGCAGCCCGATAGCGAATCCTAGCACAGATACGCAGTATTTT	CASSPIANPSTDTQYF
.	TRBV27	.	14	TRBJ1-2	TGTGCCAGCAGTTCCCTCCAGGGTTTACGGGGCTACACCTTC	CASSSLQGLRGYTF
TRBD2	TRBV5-1	.	16	TRBJ2-5	TGCGCCAGCAGCTTGAGACTAGCGGAGGACCAAGAGACCCAGTACTTC	CASSLRLAEDQETQYF
.	TRBV14	.	13	TRBJ2-7	TGTGCCAGCAGCCAAATTTTGGTCTACGAGCAGTACTTC	CASSQILVYEQYF
.	TRBV9	.	18	TRBJ1-3	TGTGCCAGCAGCGTACGGGCGGGGGGCCCAAGCTCTGGAAACACCATATATTTT	CASSVRAGGPSSGNTIYF
.	TRBV7-2	.	14	TRBJ1-5	TGTGCCAGCAGCTTAGATAGGGCCGGTCAGCCCCAGCATTTT	CASSLDRAGQPQHF
.	TRBV5-1	.	15	TRBJ1-2	TGCGCCAGCAGCTTGGCCGACGGAGCTAACTATGGCTACACCTTC	CASSLADGANYGYTF
TRBD2	TRBV28	.	16	TRBJ2-3	TGTGCCAGCAGTCCGCCTGGTCTAGCGGGGCCAGATACGCAGTATTTT	CASSPPGLAGPDTQYF
.	TRBV29-1	.	13	TRBJ2-2	TGCAGCGTTATGCTGAGATACACCGGGGAGCTGTTTTTT	CSVMLRYTGELFF
.	TRBV5-1	.	12	TRBJ1-1	TGCGCCAGCAGCTTACCCGGGCCTCAAGCTTTCTTT	CASSLPGPQAFF
.	TRBV20-1	.	10	TRBJ2-1	TGCAGTGCTTGGGGCGGGTCGCAGTTCTTC	CSAWGGSQFF
.	TRBV6-1	.	12	TRBJ2-7	TGTGCCAGCAAACGTTTTCCTTACGAGCAGTACTTC	CASKRFPYEQYF
.	TRBV27	.	15	TRBJ1-4	TGTGCCAGCAGTTTATTGGACGGCCCTAATGAAAAACTGTTTTTT	CASSLLDGPNEKLFF